This T cell receptor (beta chain) was sequenced in a study of OX40 agonist ivuxolimab in advanced cancers. About the research overall: Ivuxolimab, an antibody acting as an agonist of OX40 (CD134), was used to treat patients. It was permissible to have had prior anti-PD-1, anti-PD-L1 or anti-CTLA-4 therapy, and approximately 38% had some. Findings and caveats of the study: On average, CD8+ T cells had more expanded clones than CD4+.

As to this clone: Its antigen is undetermined.

The CDR3 length is 15 residues. J gave up 8 bases and V 8 bases, and 12 bases lay outside the gene matches. The V gene's germline CDR1 is MDHEN and CDR2 SYDVKM. TCRdb's copy holds only in-frame clones and misses some; the assay was immunoSEQ multiplex PCR. The top ten hold roughly 1.9% of the sample, which has some 81,000 clones, 86% seen once. J is TRBJ1-2 and V is TRBV28; 12 bases match TRBD1. The sequence was obtained from an adult with an advanced solid tumor such as melanoma, head and neck, liver or kidney cancer. The material sequenced was CD4+ or CD8+ T cells sorted from blood, taken in a trial of the OX40 agonist ivuxolimab. This CDR3 reads CASGGPGQGADGYTF. The CDR3 nucleotides are TGTGCCAGCGGAGGACCGGGACAGGGGGCTGACGGCTACACCTTC.